The 9 T cell receptor beta chains below all came from one sample that was sequenced in a study of T cell responses to AZD1222 COVID-19 vaccine. Here immunoSEQ multiplex PCR was the method, and the copy in TCRdb shows in-frame clones only, minus some. The table includes about 140,000 clones, 80% to 95% detected once. This specimen consisted of peripheral blood, obtained 28 days after the second AZD1222 dose. The source of these receptors is an adult who received the AZD1222 COVID-19 vaccine.

The V and J genes are TRBV3-1 (or the pseudogene TRBV3-2) and TRBJ2-2; D is unresolved. V was shortened by 2 bases and J by 7 bases, with 8 bases between the two germline ends. The germline V gene has CDR1 LGHDT and CDR2 YNNKEL (reference sequence). The CDR3 is 13 residues long. The CDR3 loop is CASSQQSNGELFF. The DNA of the CDR3 is TGTGCCAGCAGCCAACAGAGCAACGGGGAGCTGTTTTTT.

V gene TRBV11-2 combines with J gene TRBJ1-1; the D gene is possibly TRBD1 (5 bases). Germline V gene sequence: CDR1 SGHAT, CDR2 FQNNGV. The germline V and J ends were trimmed by 4 bases and 1 base, with 10 bases remaining between them. The CDR3 spans 14 residues. CDR3 protein: CASSSGARNTEAFF. DNA of the CDR3: TGTGCCAGCAGCTCCGGGGCCAGGAACACTGAAGCTTTCTTT.

The chain links TRBV4-2 to TRBJ2-4; 9 positions agree with TRBD1. The CDR3 has 15 residues. Germline V gene lookup returns CDR1 LGHNA and CDR2 YNFKEQ. V was pared by 1 base and J by 8 bases, with 6 bases of the junction left unmatched. Written as DNA, the CDR3 is TGTGCCAGCAGCCAAGTGGGGACAGGGAATGACATTCAGTACTTC. This sequence encodes CASSQVGTGNDIQYF.

The chain recombines TRBV6-5 with TRBJ1-2; 9 bases line up with TRBD1. This CDR3 comprises 14 residues. Unmatched junction bases numbered 6, after V lost 6 bases and J lost 4 bases. Germline CDR1 is MNHEY and CDR2 is SVGAGI. This chain's CDR3 is CASSRRDRVYGYTF. As DNA, the CDR3 is TGTGCCAGCAGCCGCCGGGACAGGGTCTATGGCTACACCTTC.

The chain links TRBV4-1 to TRBJ1-5; the D is unclear. The CDR3 extends over 14 amino acids. Trimming cost V 2 bases and J 0 bases, with 5 bases left between them. Germline-derived CDR1 and CDR2 are MGHRA and YSYEKL. CDR3 in amino acids: CASSQRNSNQPQHF. The CDR3, as DNA: TGCGCCAGCAGCCAACGTAATAGCAATCAGCCCCAGCATTTT.

The chain uses TRBV27 and TRBJ1-1; 8 nucleotides match TRBD1. CDR1 and CDR2 (germline): MNHEY, SMNVEV (reference sequence). Losses at the gene ends were 6 bases for V and 5 bases for J; bases not matched to a gene: 23. CDR3 length: 19 amino acids. The CDR3 bases are TGTGCCAGCAGCCAAACGAGAAGAACCCTCAGGGGGCAGGGGACTGAAGCTTTCTTT. Its translation is CASSQTRRTLRGQGTEAFF.

This sequence joins TRBV28 and TRBJ2-7; 7 bases map to TRBD2. The CDR3 sequence is 14 residues long. Unmatched junction bases numbered 15, after V lost 9 bases and J lost 7 bases. CDR1 and CDR2 (germline): MDHEN, SYDVKM. The CDR3 DNA is TGTGCCAGTAAGCGGGGACCCCAGGCGGGGGAGCAGTACTTC. Its protein is CASKRGPQAGEQYF.

This sequence joins TRBV5-1 and TRBJ2-7, with D perhaps assigned TRBD1 or TRBD2 (6 bases each). Germline V CDR1 and CDR2: SGHRS, YFSETQ. The CDR3 runs 11 residues. Trimming left V 3 bases short and J 12 bases short, with 13 bases between. CDR3 nucleotide sequence: TGCGCCAGCAGCTGGGGGGCAGGTTGGTACTTC. Protein sequence: CASSWGAGWYF.

V is TRBV9 and J is TRBJ2-2; D might be TRBD1 (5 bases). Germline CDR1 and CDR2: SGDLS and YYNGEE. The length of the CDR3 is 15 residues. Trimming left V 2 bases short and J 2 bases short, with 10 bases between. The CDR3 loop reads CASSVSTVNTGELFF. In DNA form, the CDR3 reads TGTGCCAGCAGCGTTTCGACAGTAAACACCGGGGAGCTGTTTTTT.